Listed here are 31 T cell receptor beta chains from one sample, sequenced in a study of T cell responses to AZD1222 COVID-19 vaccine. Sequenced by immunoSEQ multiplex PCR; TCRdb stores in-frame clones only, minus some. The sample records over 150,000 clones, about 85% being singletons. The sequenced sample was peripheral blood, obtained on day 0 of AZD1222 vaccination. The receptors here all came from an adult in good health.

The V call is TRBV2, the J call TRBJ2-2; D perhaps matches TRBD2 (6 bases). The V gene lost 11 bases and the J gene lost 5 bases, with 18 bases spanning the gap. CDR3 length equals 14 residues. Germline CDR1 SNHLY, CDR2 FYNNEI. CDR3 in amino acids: CARRRGGETGELFF. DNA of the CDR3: TGTGCCCGAAGAAGGGGCGGGGAGACCGGGGAGCTGTTTTTT.

CDR3 nucleotides: TGTGCCAGCAGTTTATCGTCGGGGGGCGCGGGCAATCAGCCCCAGCATTTT. Its translation: CASSLSSGGAGNQPQHF. The chain employs TRBV27 and TRBJ1-5, with TRBD1 as a possible D gene (6 bases). Germline lookup yields CDR1 MNHEY and CDR2 SMNVEV (reference sequence). This CDR3 has 17 residues. Trimming left V 0 bases short and J 2 bases short, with 14 bases between.

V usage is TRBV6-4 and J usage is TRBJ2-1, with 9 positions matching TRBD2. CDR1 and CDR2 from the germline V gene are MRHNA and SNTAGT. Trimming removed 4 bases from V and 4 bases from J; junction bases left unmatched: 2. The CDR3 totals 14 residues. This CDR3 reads CASSALAGYNEQFF. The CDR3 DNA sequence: TGTGCCAGCAGTGCTCTAGCGGGGTACAATGAGCAGTTCTTC.

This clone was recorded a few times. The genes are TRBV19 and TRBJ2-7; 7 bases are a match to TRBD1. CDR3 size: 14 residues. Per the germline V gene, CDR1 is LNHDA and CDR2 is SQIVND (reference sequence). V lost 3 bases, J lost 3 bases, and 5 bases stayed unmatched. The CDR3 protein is CASSMTGPGYEQYF. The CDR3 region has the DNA TGTGCCAGTAGTATGACAGGGCCGGGCTACGAGCAGTACTTC. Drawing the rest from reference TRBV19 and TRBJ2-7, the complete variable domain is DGGITQSPKYLFRKEGQNVTLSCEQNLNHDAMYWYRQDPGQGLRLIYYSQIVNDFQKGDIAEGYSVSREKKESFPLTVTSAQKNPTAFYLCASSMTGPGYEQYFGPGTRLTVT.

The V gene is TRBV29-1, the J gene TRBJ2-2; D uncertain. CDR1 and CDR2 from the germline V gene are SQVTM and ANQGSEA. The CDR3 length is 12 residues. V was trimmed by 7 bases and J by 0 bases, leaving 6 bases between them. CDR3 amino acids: CSAGANTGELFF. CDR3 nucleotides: TGCAGCGCTGGAGCGAACACCGGGGAGCTGTTTTTT.

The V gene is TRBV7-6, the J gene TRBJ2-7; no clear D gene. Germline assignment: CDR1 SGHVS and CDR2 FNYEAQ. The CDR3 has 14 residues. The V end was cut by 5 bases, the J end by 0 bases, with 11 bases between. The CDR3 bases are TGTGCCAGCAGCCAGATAGGGTCCTCCTACGAGCAGTACTTC. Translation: CASSQIGSSYEQYF.

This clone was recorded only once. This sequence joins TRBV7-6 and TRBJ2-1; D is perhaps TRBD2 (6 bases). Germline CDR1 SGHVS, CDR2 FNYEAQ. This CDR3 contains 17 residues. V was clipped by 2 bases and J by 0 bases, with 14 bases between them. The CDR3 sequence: CASSLIGGRSSYNEQFF. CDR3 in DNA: TGTGCCAGCAGCTTAATCGGAGGGAGGAGCTCCTACAATGAGCAGTTCTTC. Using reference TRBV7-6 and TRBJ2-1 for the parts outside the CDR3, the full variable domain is GAGVSQSPRYKVTKRGQDVALRCDPISGHVSLYWYRQALGQGPEFLTYFNYEAQQDKSGLPNDRFSAERPEGSISTLTIQRTEQRDSAMYRCASSLIGGRSSYNEQFFGPGTRLTVL.

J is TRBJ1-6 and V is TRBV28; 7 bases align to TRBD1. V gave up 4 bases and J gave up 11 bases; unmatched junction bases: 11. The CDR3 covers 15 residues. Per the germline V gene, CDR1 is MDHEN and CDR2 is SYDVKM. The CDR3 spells CASSSPGRGLTPLHF. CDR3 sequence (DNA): TGTGCCAGCAGTTCCCCCGGAAGGGGGCTGACACCCCTCCACTTT.

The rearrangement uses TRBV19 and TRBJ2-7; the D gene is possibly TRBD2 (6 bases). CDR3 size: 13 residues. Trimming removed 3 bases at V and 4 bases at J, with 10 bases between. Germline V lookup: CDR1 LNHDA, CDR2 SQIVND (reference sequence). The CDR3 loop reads CASSMRESYEQYF. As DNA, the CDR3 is TGTGCCAGTAGTATGCGGGAATCATACGAGCAGTACTTC.

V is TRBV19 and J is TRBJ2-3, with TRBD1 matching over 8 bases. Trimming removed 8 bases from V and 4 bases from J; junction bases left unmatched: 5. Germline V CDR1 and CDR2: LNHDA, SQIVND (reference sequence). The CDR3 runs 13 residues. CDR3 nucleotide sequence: TGTGCCAGTTCGGACAGGGCAGCAGATACGCAGTATTTT. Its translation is CASSDRAADTQYF.

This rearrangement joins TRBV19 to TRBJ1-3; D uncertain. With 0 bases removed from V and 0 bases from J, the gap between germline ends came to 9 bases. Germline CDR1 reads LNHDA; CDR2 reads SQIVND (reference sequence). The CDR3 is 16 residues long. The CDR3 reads CASSIEAVISGNTIYF. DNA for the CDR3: TGTGCCAGTAGTATAGAGGCGGTGATCTCTGGAAACACCATATATTTT.

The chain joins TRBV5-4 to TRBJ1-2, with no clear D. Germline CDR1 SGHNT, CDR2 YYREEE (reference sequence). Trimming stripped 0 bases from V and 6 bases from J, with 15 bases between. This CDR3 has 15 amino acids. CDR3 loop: CASSLVSSAGNGYTF. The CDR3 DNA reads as TGTGCCAGCAGCTTGGTGTCCTCTGCGGGAAATGGCTACACCTTC.

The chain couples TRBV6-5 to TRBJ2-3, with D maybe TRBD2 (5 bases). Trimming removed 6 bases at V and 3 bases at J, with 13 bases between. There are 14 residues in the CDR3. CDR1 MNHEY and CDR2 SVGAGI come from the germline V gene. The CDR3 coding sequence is TGTGCCAGCAGCCAGCGGTTAAGGACAGATACGCAGTATTTT. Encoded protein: CASSQRLRTDTQYF.

The CDR3 here is CASSFTYSNQPQHF. In nucleotides, the CDR3 is TGTGCCAGCAGCTTTACTTATAGCAATCAGCCCCAGCATTTT. The chain is built from TRBV7-2 and TRBJ1-5, with D hard to call. Germline values: CDR1 SGHTA, CDR2 FQGNSA. CDR3 size: 14 residues. The ends were cut back, 3 bases at V and 0 bases at J, with 6 bases in the middle.

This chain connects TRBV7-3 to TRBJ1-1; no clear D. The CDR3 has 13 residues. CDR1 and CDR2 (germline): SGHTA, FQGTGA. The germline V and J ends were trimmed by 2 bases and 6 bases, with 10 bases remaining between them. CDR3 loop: CASSLGAPAEAFF. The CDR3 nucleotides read TGTGCCAGCAGCTTAGGTGCACCAGCTGAAGCTTTCTTT. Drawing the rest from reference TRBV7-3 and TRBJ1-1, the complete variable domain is GAGVSQTPSNKVTEKGKYVELRCDPISGHTALYWYRQSLGQGPEFLIYFQGTGAADDSGLPNDRFFAVRPEGSVSTLKIQRTERGDSAVYLCASSLGAPAEAFFGQGTRLTVV.

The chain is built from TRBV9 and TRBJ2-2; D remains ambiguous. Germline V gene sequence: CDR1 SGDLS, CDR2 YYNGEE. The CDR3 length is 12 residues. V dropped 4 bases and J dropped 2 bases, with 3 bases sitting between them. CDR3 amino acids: CASSPNTGELFF. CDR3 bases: TGTGCCAGCAGCCCTAACACCGGGGAGCTGTTTTTT.

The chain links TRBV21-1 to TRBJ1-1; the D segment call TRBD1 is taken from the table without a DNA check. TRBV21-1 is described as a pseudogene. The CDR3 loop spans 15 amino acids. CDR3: CASSPRDSDDTEAFF. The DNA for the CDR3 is TGTGCCAGCAGCCCCCGGGACAGTGATGACACTGAAGCTTTCTTT.

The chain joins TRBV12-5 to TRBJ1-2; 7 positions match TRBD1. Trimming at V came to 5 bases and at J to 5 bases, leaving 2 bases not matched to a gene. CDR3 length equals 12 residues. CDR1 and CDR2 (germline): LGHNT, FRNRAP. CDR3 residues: CASGDRVYGYTF. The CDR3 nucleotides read TGTGCTAGTGGTGACAGGGTTTATGGCTACACCTTC.

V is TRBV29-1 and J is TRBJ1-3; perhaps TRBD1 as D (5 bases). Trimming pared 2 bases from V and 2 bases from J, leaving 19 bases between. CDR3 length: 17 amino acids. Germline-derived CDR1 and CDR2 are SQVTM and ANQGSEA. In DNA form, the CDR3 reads TGCAGCGTTGAAATTGAGAGGCGGGGGATCACTGGAAACACCATATATTTT. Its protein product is CSVEIERRGITGNTIYF.

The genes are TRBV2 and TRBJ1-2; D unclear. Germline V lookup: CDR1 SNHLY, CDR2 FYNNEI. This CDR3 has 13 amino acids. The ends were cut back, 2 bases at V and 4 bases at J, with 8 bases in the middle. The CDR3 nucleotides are TGTGCCAGCAGTGAAAGGTTAGGCTATGGCTACACCTTC. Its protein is CASSERLGYGYTF.

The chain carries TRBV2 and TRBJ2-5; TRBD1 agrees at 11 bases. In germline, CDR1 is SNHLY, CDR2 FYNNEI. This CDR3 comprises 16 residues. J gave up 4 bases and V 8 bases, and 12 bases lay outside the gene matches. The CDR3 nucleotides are TGTGCCAGCTCTGCACGGACAGGGGGCATTGGAGAGACCCAGTACTTC. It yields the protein CASSARTGGIGETQYF.

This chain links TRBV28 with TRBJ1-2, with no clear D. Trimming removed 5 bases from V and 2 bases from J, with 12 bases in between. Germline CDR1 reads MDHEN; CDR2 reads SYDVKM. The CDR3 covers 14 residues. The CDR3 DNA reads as TGTGCCAGCAGTCCCCACGGCGTCAACTATGGCTACACCTTC. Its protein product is CASSPHGVNYGYTF.

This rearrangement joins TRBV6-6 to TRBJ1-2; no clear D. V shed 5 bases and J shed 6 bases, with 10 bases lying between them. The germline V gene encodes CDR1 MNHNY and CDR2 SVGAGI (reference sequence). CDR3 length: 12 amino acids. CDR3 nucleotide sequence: TGTGCCAGCAGTCAAAATAATGATGGCTACACCTTC. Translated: CASSQNNDGYTF.

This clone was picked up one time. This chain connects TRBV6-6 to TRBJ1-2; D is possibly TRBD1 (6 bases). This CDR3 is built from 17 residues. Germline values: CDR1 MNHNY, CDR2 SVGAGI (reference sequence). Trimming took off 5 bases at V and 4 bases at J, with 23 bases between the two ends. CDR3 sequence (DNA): TGTGCCAGCAGTCGTACCGGGGGCTTAGGAGGGTCCTATGGCTACACCTTC. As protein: CASSRTGGLGGSYGYTF.

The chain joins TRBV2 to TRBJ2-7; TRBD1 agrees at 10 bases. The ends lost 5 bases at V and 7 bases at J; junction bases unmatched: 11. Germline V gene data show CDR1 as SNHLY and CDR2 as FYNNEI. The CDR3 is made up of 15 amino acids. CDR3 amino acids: CASSQPGQGSEEQYF. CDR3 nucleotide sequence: TGTGCCAGCAGTCAACCGGGACAGGGGTCTGAAGAGCAGTACTTC.

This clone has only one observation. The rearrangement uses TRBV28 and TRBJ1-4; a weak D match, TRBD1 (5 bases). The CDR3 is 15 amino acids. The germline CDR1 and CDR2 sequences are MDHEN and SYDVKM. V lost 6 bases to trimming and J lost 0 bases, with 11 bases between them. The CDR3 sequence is CASSPGGATNEKLFF. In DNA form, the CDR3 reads TGTGCCAGCAGCCCGGGGGGGGCAACTAATGAAAAACTGTTTTTT.

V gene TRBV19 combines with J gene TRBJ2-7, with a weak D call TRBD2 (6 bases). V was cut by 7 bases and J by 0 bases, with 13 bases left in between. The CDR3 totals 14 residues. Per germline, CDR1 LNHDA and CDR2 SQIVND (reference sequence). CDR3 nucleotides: TGTGCCAGTATAGACACCGGGAGCTCCTACGAGCAGTACTTC. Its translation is CASIDTGSSYEQYF.

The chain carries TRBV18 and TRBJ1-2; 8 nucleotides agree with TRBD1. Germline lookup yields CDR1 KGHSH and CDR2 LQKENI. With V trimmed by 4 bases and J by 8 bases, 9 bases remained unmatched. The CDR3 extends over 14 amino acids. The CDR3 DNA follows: TGTGCCAGCTCACTAACCGGGACAGGCCAGGGCTACACCTTC. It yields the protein CASSLTGTGQGYTF.

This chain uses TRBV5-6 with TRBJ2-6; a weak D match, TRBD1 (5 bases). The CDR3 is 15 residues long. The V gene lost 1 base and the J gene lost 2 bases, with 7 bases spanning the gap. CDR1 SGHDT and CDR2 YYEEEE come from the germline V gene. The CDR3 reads CASSLLGPGANVLTF. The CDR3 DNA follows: TGTGCCAGCAGCTTGCTGGGGCCTGGGGCCAACGTCCTGACTTTC.

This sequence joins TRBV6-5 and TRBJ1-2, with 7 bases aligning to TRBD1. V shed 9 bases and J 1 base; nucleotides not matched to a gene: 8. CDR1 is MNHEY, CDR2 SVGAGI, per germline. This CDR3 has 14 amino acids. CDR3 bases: TGTGCCAGGGCCCAGGGGGGGGTTAACTATGGCTACACCTTC. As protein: CARAQGGVNYGYTF.

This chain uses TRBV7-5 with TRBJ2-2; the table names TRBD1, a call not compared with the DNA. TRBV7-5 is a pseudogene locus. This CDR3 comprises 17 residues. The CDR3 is CVRSTFGTEKNTGELFF. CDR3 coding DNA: TGTGTCAGAAGCACTTTCGGGACAGAGAAGAACACCGGGGAGCTGTTTTTT.